Below are 7 T cell receptor beta chains sequenced from a single sample in a study of regulatory T cells in long-lasting Graves disease. Arm-PCR of CDR3 regions and iRepertoire HTBI primers were used to build TCR beta libraries. From the multiplex PCR reads, TCRdb called clonotypes with MiXCR, one entry per CDR3 protein. The sample includes over 350,000 distinct CDR3 sequences, less than 25% seen only once; the top ten take around 20%. Time point indicated: persistent/refractory GD, antithyroid drugs over 5 years with positive TRAb. The TCR library used RNA extracted from PBMCs. This specimen was peripheral blood mononuclear cells (PBMCs), taken when the disease was refractory, from a patient treated with antithyroid drugs. These receptors originate from a female donor with Graves disease.

This clonotype has only a few counts. One end of the junction fails to match germline, which may point to a read error. The DNA of the CDR3 is TGTGCCTGGAGTGTTTTAGGGACGGCAACCGGGGAGCTGGTTTTT. Encoded protein: CAWSVLGTATGELVF. V and J are TRBV30 and TRBJ2-2; D could derive from TRBD1 or TRBD2 (5 bases each). The germline V gene has CDR1 GTSNPN and CDR2 SVGIG (reference sequence). The CDR3 spans 15 residues. Full variable domain (missing parts from reference TRBV30 and TRBJ2-2): SQTIHQWPATLVQPVGSPLSLECTVEGTSNPNLYWYRQAAGRGLQLLFYSVGIGQISSEVPQNLSASRPQDRQFILSSKKLLLSDSGFYLCAWSVLGTATGELVFGEGSRLTVL.

This clonotype was seen many times. V and J are TRBV18 and TRBJ2-5; 8 nucleotides agree with TRBD2. The CDR3 is 14 amino acids. The junction had 3 bases not matched to a gene; V was cut back by 3 bases and J by 3 bases. In germline, CDR1 is KGHSH, CDR2 LQKENI. CDR3 amino acids: CASSPQAGEETQYF. CDR3 DNA: TGTGCCAGCTCACCCCAAGCGGGAGAAGAGACCCAGTACTTC. Looking up the rest from reference TRBV18 and TRBJ2-5 gives the full variable domain: NAGVMQNPRHLVRRRGQEARLRCSPMKGHSHVYWYRQLPEEGLKFMVYLQKENIIDESGMPKERFSAEFPKEGPSILRIQQVVRGDSAAYFCASSPQAGEETQYFGPGTRLLVL.

The CDR3 is CASSFVHPPPDTQYF. The CDR3 region has the DNA TGTGCCAGCAGTTTTGTGCATCCTCCCCCAGATACGCAGTATTTT. The J gene is TRBJ2-3, the V gene TRBV12-3 or TRBV12-4; D is unresolved. The CDR3 spans 15 residues. V was cut by 3 bases and J by 4 bases, with 14 bases left in between.

This clonotype was counted at least ten times. DNA for the CDR3: TGTGCCAGCAGTGAAGCCGTAATCATCTCTGGGGGCTACACCTTC. It specifies CASSEAVIISGGYTF. The chain couples TRBV6-1 to TRBJ1-2, with no clear D. Germline CDR1 and CDR2: MNHNS and SASEGT. V lost 0 bases to trimming and J lost 8 bases, with 16 bases between them. CDR3 size: 15 residues.

The chain uses TRBV30 and TRBJ1-2, with D possibly TRBD1 on 5 matching bases. Trimming took off 3 bases at V and 2 bases at J, with 16 bases between the two ends. This CDR3 comprises 15 residues. Germline V gene lookup returns CDR1 GTSNPN and CDR2 SVGIG (reference sequence). The CDR3: CAWSGAPHVNYGYTF. CDR3 sequence (DNA): TGTGCCTGGAGCGGGGCACCCCATGTGAACTATGGCTACACCTTC.

This clonotype was recorded many times. This chain uses TRBV12-3 or TRBV12-4 with TRBJ2-7, with 7 bases matching TRBD2. V was clipped by 6 bases and J by 4 bases; unmatched bases: 9. The CDR3 contains 14 residues. The CDR3 reads CASRGGGRAYEQYF. The CDR3 bases are TGTGCCAGCAGGGGTGGTGGGAGGGCGTACGAGCAGTACTTC.

V gene TRBV30 combines with J gene TRBJ1-1; D gene uncertain. This CDR3 is built from 13 residues. CDR1 and CDR2 (germline): GTSNPN, SVGIG (reference sequence). The V gene lost 0 bases and the J gene lost 5 bases, with 10 bases spanning the gap. CDR3 bases: TGTGCCTGGAGTGTACTGGAGGGAACTGAAGCTTTCTTT. This sequence encodes CAWSVLEGTEAFF.